This entry describes one TCR beta chain. Its antigen is currently unknown. With 11 bases removed from V and 2 bases from J, the gap between germline ends came to 18 bases. Germline V gene sequence: CDR1 WSHSY, CDR2 SAAADI. CDR3 length: 14 residues. The data originate from a study of CD8 T cells in ankylosing spondylitis. General study points: Characteristic, it appeared, of ankylosing spondylitis blood was a TCR beta motif of about eight highly homologous variants. In synovial fluid and blood from reactive arthritis, some motif variants were previously reported. Disease-linked clones reportedly concentrated significantly in matched ankylosing spondylitis synovial fluid.

TCRdb reanalysed the 5' RACE reads using MiXCR and keeps one entry per CDR3 protein. This sample has under 300,000 distinct CDR3 sequences, with 15% to 20% found just once. Sequencing input: blood, either unsorted or a sorted T cell fraction (not recorded which). V gene TRBV10-2 combines with J gene TRBJ1-2; no reliable D call. The origin of this receptor is a male donor with ankylosing spondylitis or in good health (not recorded which). DNA of the CDR3: TGCGCCTGTATGGCCCCAGGCTGGAACTATGGCTACACCTTC. This codes for CACMAPGWNYGYTF.